The rows below give T cell receptor beta chains drawn from one sample of a study of shared clonotypes between healthy human individuals. Libraries were prepared by immunoSEQ multiplex PCR; TCRdb keeps only in-frame clonotypes and omits some of them. The data hold around 500,000 clones, with more than 75% observed a single time. The sample comprised PBMCs. Receptors originate from a woman aged 40-49 years in good health. Some clones in this sample may be carry-over from other donors' samples. Both conserved end residues are part of each CDR3. The D gene is left open where the match is weak. Clone size is shown for a subset of rows, as once, few, many or a class of expanded clone.

d_call,j_call,clone_size,cdr3_length,v_call,cdr3_aa,cdr3_nt
.,TRBJ1-4,.,15,TRBV27,CASRVTTLAGEKLFF,TGTGCCAGCAGGGTGACGACCCTGGCAGGTGAAAAACTGTTTTTT
TRBD1,TRBJ2-2,.,15,TRBV2,CASSVVQGFSGELFF,TGTGCCAGCAGTGTAGTACAGGGGTTTTCCGGGGAGCTGTTTTTT
TRBD2,TRBJ2-1,.,18,TRBV5-1,CASSPNPSGRALYNEQFF,TGCGCCAGCAGCCCTAACCCCAGCGGGAGGGCCCTCTACAATGAGCAGTTCTTC
TRBD1,TRBJ2-3,few,13,TRBV28,CASRTGGADTQYF,TGTGCCAGCAGAACAGGGGGCGCAGATACGCAGTATTTT
.,TRBJ2-6,many,17,TRBV4-3,CASSQADTFSGANVLTF,TGCGCCAGCAGCCAAGCCGACACTTTCTCTGGGGCCAACGTCCTGACTTTC
.,TRBJ2-3,.,17,TRBV18,CASSPLSTQGGTDTQYF,TGTGCCAGCTCACCATTAAGCACACAGGGTGGCACAGATACGCAGTATTTT
.,TRBJ1-2,.,16,TRBV28,CASSLELDLASGGYTF,TGTGCCAGCAGTTTAGAGCTTGACCTGGCTTCCGGTGGCTACACCTTC
.,TRBJ2-2,.,14,TRBV19,CASSPGVGTGELFF,TGCGCCAGTAGCCCGGGAGTTGGTACCGGGGAGCTGTTTTTT
.,TRBJ1-1,.,17,TRBV15,CATSRDGLRDMNTEAFF,TGTGCCACCAGCAGAGATGGACTCCGGGACATGAACACTGAAGCTTTCTTT
TRBD1,TRBJ1-1,few,13,TRBV29-1,CSGGTGGNTEAFF,TGCAGCGGGGGGACAGGTGGGAACACTGAAGCTTTCTTT
.,TRBJ1-2,.,12,TRBV4-1,CASSHGIYGYTF,TGCGCCAGCAGCCATGGGATCTATGGCTACACCTTC
TRBD2,TRBJ2-2,few,14,TRBV6-6,CASTTSGYTGELFF,TGTGCCAGTACCACTAGCGGCTACACCGGGGAGCTGTTTTTT
.,TRBJ1-1,few,13,TRBV28,CASSKSQNTEAFF,TGTGCCAGCAGTAAGTCACAGAACACTGAAGCTTTCTTT
TRBD1,TRBJ2-2,.,16,TRBV19,CASKGGQGLRTGELFF,TGTGCCAGTAAAGGGGGACAGGGGCTTCGCACCGGGGAGCTGTTTTTT
.,TRBJ2-1,few,15,TRBV5-8,CASSLAQGSYNEQFF,TGTGCCAGCAGCTTGGCCCAGGGGTCCTACAATGAGCAGTTCTTC
.,TRBJ2-5,.,12,TRBV27,CASSLGNGAQYF,TGTGCCAGCAGTTTAGGCAACGGGGCCCAGTACTTC
TRBD2,TRBJ2-1,.,17,TRBV11-3,CASEGRGRREGLSVVFF,TGTGCCAGCGAGGGCCGAGGGCGGCGGGAGGGCCTCAGTGTGGTGTTCTTC